This is a list of T cell receptor beta chains from one sample in a study of blood T cell repertoires in COVID-19. Generated by immunoSEQ multiplex PCR, the TCRdb table keeps only in-frame clones and is missing some. Of around 65,000 clones listed, roughly 80% were seen once; the top ten hold approximately 16%. Sequencing used peripheral blood. These receptors originate from an elderly man with active COVID-19. Each CDR3 is given with its conserved first and last residue. The D gene is left open where the match is weak. Some rows have no size entry. The others give once, few or many, or a class for an expanded clone.

TRBV6-2/TRBV6-3	.	13	TRBJ2-5	TRBD1	TGTGCCAGCAGTCCGACAGGGGATGGGACCCAGTACTTC	CASSPTGDGTQYF
TRBV27	few	16	TRBJ2-1	TRBD2	TGTGCCAGCAGTAAGATGACTAGCGGGAGCTTAAATGAGCAGTTCTTC	CASSKMTSGSLNEQFF
TRBV3-1/TRBV3-2	.	15	TRBJ1-2	.	TGTGCCAGCAGCCAGCGGGGGACAACTAACTATGGCTACACCTTC	CASSQRGTTNYGYTF
TRBV4-3	.	15	TRBJ1-5	.	TGCGCCAGCAGCCAAGACCTACAGGGCAATCAGCCCCAGCATTTT	CASSQDLQGNQPQHF
TRBV7-2	.	15	TRBJ1-2	TRBD1	TGTGCCAGCAGTAAGGGACAGCGGGAGAGTTCTGGCTACACCTTC	CASSKGQRESSGYTF
TRBV7-2	.	15	TRBJ1-1	TRBD1	TGTGCCAGCAGCCCGCGGCGGACAGGGGCAACTGAAGCTTTCTTT	CASSPRRTGATEAFF
TRBV7-2	.	11	TRBJ2-7	.	TGTGCCAGCAGCTTTACCTACGAGCAGTACTTC	CASSFTYEQYF
TRBV27	.	14	TRBJ2-1	.	TGTGCCAGCAGCCACAGGAGCTCCTACAATGAGCAGTTCTTC	CASSHRSSYNEQFF
TRBV18	.	15	TRBJ1-4	.	TGTGCCAGCTCACCCTCTAGGACAGTATGGGAAAAACTGTTTTTT	CASSPSRTVWEKLFF
TRBV20-1	.	15	TRBJ1-1	TRBD1	TGCAGTGCTAGTGACGGGACAGGGCGGAACACTGAAGCTTTCTTT	CSASDGTGRNTEAFF
TRBV15	.	13	TRBJ2-5	.	TGTGCCACCAGCAGAGGTAGCCAAGAGACCCAGTACTTC	CATSRGSQETQYF
TRBV28	.	15	TRBJ1-5	TRBD1	TGTGCCAGCAGTTTCCTACGACAGGGCCCCAGGCCCCAGCATTTT	CASSFLRQGPRPQHF
TRBV28	few	16	TRBJ2-2	TRBD2	TGTGCCAGCAGTTTAGGACTAGCGCAAAACACCGGGGAGCTGTTTTTT	CASSLGLAQNTGELFF
TRBV7-8	.	12	TRBJ2-7	.	TGTGCCAGCAGCCAGAGCTCCTACGAGCAGTACTTC	CASSQSSYEQYF
TRBV5-1	.	15	TRBJ2-2	.	TGCGCCAGCAGCTTGCCACTCGCGAACACCGGGGAGCTGTTTTTT	CASSLPLANTGELFF
TRBV7-2	once	12	TRBJ2-1	.	TGTGCCAGCAGCCTGGGGGCCGGTGAGCAGTTCTTC	CASSLGAGEQFF
TRBV20-1	.	11	TRBJ2-7	TRBD2	TGCAGTGCCACGGGGGGCTACGAGCAGTACTTC	CSATGGYEQYF
TRBV28	.	18	TRBJ2-3	TRBD2	TGTGCCAGCACCCCTAGTCTCGGGACTAGCGGGAACACAGATACGCAGTATTTT	CASTPSLGTSGNTDTQYF
TRBV6-2/TRBV6-3	.	14	TRBJ1-1	TRBD1	TGTGCCAGCACCCCGAGGAGGGGGCGGGCTGAAGCTTTCTTT	CASTPRRGRAEAFF
TRBV6-6	.	13	TRBJ2-7	.	TGTGCCAGCAAGGAGGGACAGACGTACGAGCAGTACTTC	CASKEGQTYEQYF
TRBV19	.	16	TRBJ2-7	TRBD2	TGTGCCGGGTCCCGGGGGGATCCAACACAAAACTACGAGCAGTACTTC	CAGSRGDPTQNYEQYF
TRBV7-6	.	14	TRBJ1-5	.	TGTGCCAGCAGCTTAGGACAGTCCAATCAGCCCCAGCATTTT	CASSLGQSNQPQHF
TRBV19	.	17	TRBJ2-4	TRBD1	TGTGCCAGTAGTACCAGGGGGACATCCCCAGCAAAAAACATTCAGTACTTC	CASSTRGTSPAKNIQYF
TRBV30	.	15	TRBJ2-2	.	TGTGCCTGGAGTGTAGCAACAGGGCCCACCGGGGAGCTGTTTTTT	CAWSVATGPTGELFF
TRBV6-5	many	15	TRBJ2-2	TRBD1	TGTGCCAGCAGTCCCGACAGGGGGAGCACCGGGGAGCTGTTTTTT	CASSPDRGSTGELFF
TRBV3-1/TRBV3-2	.	16	TRBJ2-5	.	TGTGCCAGCAGCCAAGGGGAGCCGCTGGGGTCAGAGACCCAGTACTTC	CASSQGEPLGSETQYF